This entry lists 16 T cell receptor beta chains sequenced from one sample in a study of shared clonotypes between healthy human individuals. Cells designated naive CD8 were CD45RO-negative and were positively selected for CCR7, with terminally differentiated effector memory CD45RA+ cells excluded. The method was immunoSEQ multiplex PCR; TCRdb's version includes in-frame clones alone and lacks a portion of them. The sample has 750,000 to 1,000,000 clones, 80% to 95% seen once. The sequenced material came from naive CD8+ T cells sorted from blood. Every receptor here comes from a man between 25 and 39 years old in good health.

This clone was seen ten or more times. This sequence joins TRBV7-2 and TRBJ2-7; possibly TRBD2 for D (5 bases). V lost 0 bases to trimming and J lost 3 bases, with 9 bases between them. Germline V gene sequence: CDR1 SGHTA, CDR2 FQGNSA. This CDR3 spans 14 amino acids. CDR3: CASSLAGSGYEQYF. For the CDR3, the DNA is TGTGCCAGCAGCTTAGCGGGGAGTGGCTACGAGCAGTACTTC.

This clone appeared once. CDR3 region: CASSLEVSYGYTF. Written as DNA, the CDR3 is TGTGCCAGCAGCTTAGAAGTTAGCTATGGCTACACCTTC. The chain links TRBV7-9 to TRBJ1-2; D is undetermined. V was trimmed by 1 base and J by 4 bases, leaving 7 bases between them. There are 13 residues in the CDR3. Germline assignment: CDR1 SEHNR and CDR2 FQNEAQ (reference sequence). The complete variable domain, with remaining parts taken from reference TRBV7-9 and TRBJ1-2, reads DTGVSQNPRHKITKRGQNVTFRCDPISEHNRLYWYRQTLGQGPEFLTYFQNEAQLEKSRLLSDRFSAERPKGSFSTLEIQRTEQGDSAMYLCASSLEVSYGYTFGSGTRLTVV.

On this clone itself: At the DNA level, this CDR3 is encoded by other sequences in the same sample as well. The chain joins TRBV2 to TRBJ2-1; TRBD2 aligns across 7 bases. The CDR3 length is 15 residues. In germline, CDR1 is SNHLY, CDR2 FYNNEI. With V trimmed by 5 bases and J by 0 bases, 4 bases remained unmatched. CDR3 sequence reads: CASSLAGSSYNEQFF. Written as DNA, the CDR3 is TGTGCCAGCAGTTTAGCGGGTAGCTCCTACAATGAGCAGTTCTTC.

This clone was detected only once. V is TRBV4-3 and J is TRBJ1-4; tentative D call: TRBD1 (6 bases). With 6 bases removed from V and 12 bases from J, the gap between germline ends came to 20 bases. There are 14 residues in the CDR3. Germline V gives CDR1 LGHNA, CDR2 YSLEER. DNA of the CDR3: TGCGCCAGCAGTCAACGAGGAGGGGGTAAAGAACTGTTTTTT. Encoded protein: CASSQRGGGKELFF.

This sequence joins TRBV27 and TRBJ2-2; TRBD2 agrees at 11 bases. Germline V gene data show CDR1 as MNHEY and CDR2 as SMNVEV (reference sequence). V trimming: 6 bases; J trimming: 4 bases; junction bases outside the gene matches: 10. CDR3 length: 17 amino acids. CDR3 DNA: TGTGCCAGCAGCGAGAAGACGGGACTAGCGGCCACCGGGGAGCTGTTTTTT. Protein sequence: CASSEKTGLAATGELFF.

Of note for this clone: An end of the junction differs from the germline gene, which may be a read error. The chain links TRBV7-7 to TRBJ2-7; D uncertain. Germline CDR1 and CDR2: SSHAT and FNYEAQ (reference sequence). The CDR3 is made up of 13 amino acids. The CDR3 reads CASSYSLIDEQYF. DNA for the CDR3: TGTGCTAGCAGCTACAGTCTCATCGACGAGCAGTACTTC.

This chain links TRBV7-6 with TRBJ2-2; 9 bases agree with TRBD1. V dropped 4 bases and J dropped 5; count of bases not matched to a gene: 2. The CDR3 has 14 amino acids. Germline lookup yields CDR1 SGHVS and CDR2 FNYEAQ. The CDR3 loop reads CASSSTGGTGELFF. The CDR3 DNA reads as TGTGCCAGCAGCTCGACAGGGGGAACCGGGGAGCTGTTTTTT.

This clone was recorded once. CDR3 protein: CASGLDLGGPDPEQFF. The CDR3 DNA reads as TGTGCTAGTGGTTTGGACCTAGGTGGTCCCGATCCGGAGCAGTTCTTC. This chain joins TRBV12-5 and TRBJ2-1; D remains ambiguous. CDR1 is LGHNT and CDR2 is FRNRAP in the germline V gene. Trimming removed 1 base at V and 10 bases at J, with 20 bases between. The CDR3 contains 16 residues.

The rearrangement joins TRBV6-4 to TRBJ2-1; D unclear. This CDR3 contains 16 residues. Germline loops: CDR1 MRHNA, CDR2 SNTAGT. The V end was cut by 4 bases, the J end by 8 bases, with 21 bases between. CDR3 protein: CASSGESSHSLDEQFF. DNA of the CDR3: TGTGCCAGCAGTGGAGAAAGCTCGCACTCGTTAGATGAGCAGTTCTTC.

The chain is built from TRBV10-3 and TRBJ2-7, with D unresolved. From germline, CDR1 is ENHRY and CDR2 SYGVKD. V was trimmed by 6 bases and J by 0 bases, leaving 6 bases between them. This CDR3 comprises 12 residues. CDR3 bases: TGTGCCATCAGAAACACCTCCTACGAGCAGTACTTC. Protein sequence: CAIRNTSYEQYF.

V and J are TRBV27 and TRBJ2-3; D may be TRBD2 (5 bases). The V end was cut by 3 bases, the J end by 4 bases, with 17 bases between. From germline, CDR1 is MNHEY and CDR2 SMNVEV (reference sequence). The CDR3 has 16 amino acids. The CDR3 loop is CASSFLAGETSDTQYF. In DNA form, the CDR3 reads TGTGCCAGCAGTTTTCTTGCGGGCGAGACATCAGATACGCAGTATTTT.

The V call is TRBV27, the J call TRBJ2-5, with 7 bases that match TRBD1. CDR3 length: 15 amino acids. The trim removed 3 bases at V and 5 bases at J, leaving 9 bases unmatched. Germline CDR1 MNHEY, CDR2 SMNVEV (reference sequence). In nucleotides, the CDR3 is TGTGCCAGCAGTTTGGGTACAGGGGTAAGGGAGACCCAGTACTTC. Protein sequence: CASSLGTGVRETQYF.

V usage is TRBV27 and J usage is TRBJ2-1; D perhaps matches TRBD1 (5 bases). Deletions cut 1 base from V and 5 bases from J, with 21 bases between. The CDR3 spans 18 residues. Germline CDR1 reads MNHEY; CDR2 reads SMNVEV (reference sequence). This chain's CDR3 is CASSLFTRDRPTNNEQFF. The CDR3 DNA follows: TGTGCCAGCAGTTTATTTACCCGTGACAGACCTACGAACAATGAGCAGTTCTTC.

V is TRBV12-5 and J is TRBJ2-1, with unresolved D. This CDR3 region has 13 residues. The ends were cut back, 7 bases at V and 5 bases at J, with 12 bases in the middle. Germline V lookup: CDR1 LGHNT, CDR2 FRNRAP. The CDR3 sequence: CASVQSGHNEQFF. The DNA of the CDR3 is TGTGCTAGTGTTCAGTCGGGCCACAATGAGCAGTTCTTC.

This clone is a singleton in its sample. The V gene is TRBV5-4, the J gene TRBJ2-7, with 11 positions matching TRBD2. The CDR3 loop spans 19 amino acids. With V trimmed by 0 bases and J by 0 bases, 11 bases remained unmatched. CDR1 SGHNT and CDR2 YYREEE come from the germline V gene (reference sequence). The DNA for the CDR3 is TGTGCCAGCAGCTTGGGGGCGGGACTAGCGGCCGCCGACTCCTACGAGCAGTACTTC. As protein: CASSLGAGLAAADSYEQYF. Variable domain in full (rest from reference TRBV5-4 and TRBJ2-7): ETGVTQSPTHLIKTRGQQVTLRCSSQSGHNTVSWYQQALGQGPQFIFQYYREEENGRGNFPPRFSGLQFPNYSSELNVNALELDDSALYLCASSLGAGLAAADSYEQYFGPGTRLTVT.

The chain uses TRBV9 and TRBJ2-1; 7 bases are a match to TRBD2. Trimming cost V 4 bases and J 3 bases; bases outside gene matches: 7. The CDR3 loop spans 15 amino acids. From germline, CDR1 is SGDLS and CDR2 YYNGEE. For the CDR3, the DNA is TGTGCCAGCAGCCCCACCCCGGGAGGCTACAATGAGCAGTTCTTC. Its protein is CASSPTPGGYNEQFF.